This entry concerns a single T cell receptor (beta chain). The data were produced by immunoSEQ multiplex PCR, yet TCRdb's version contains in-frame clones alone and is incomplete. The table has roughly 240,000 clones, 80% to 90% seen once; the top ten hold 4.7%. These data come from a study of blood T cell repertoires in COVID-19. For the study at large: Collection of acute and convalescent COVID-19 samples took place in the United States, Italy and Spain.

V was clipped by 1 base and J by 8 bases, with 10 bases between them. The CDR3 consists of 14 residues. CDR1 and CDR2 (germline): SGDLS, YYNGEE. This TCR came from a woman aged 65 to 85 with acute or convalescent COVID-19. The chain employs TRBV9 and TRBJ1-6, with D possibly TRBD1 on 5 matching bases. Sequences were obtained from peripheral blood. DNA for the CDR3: TGTGCCAGCAGCGTACAGGGAAACTATTCACCCCTCCACTTT. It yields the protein CASSVQGNYSPLHF. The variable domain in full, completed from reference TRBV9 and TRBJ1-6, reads DSGVTQTPKHLITATGQRVTLRCSPRSGDLSVYWYQQSLDQGLQFLIQYYNGEERAKGNILERFSAQQFPDLHSELNLSSLELGDSALYFCASSVQGNYSPLHFGNGTRLTVT.